Listed below are T cell receptor beta chains from one sample, sequenced in a study of blood T cell repertoires in COVID-19. Clones were read by immunoSEQ multiplex PCR, and TCRdb kept only the in-frame ones, dropping some. The sample lists roughly 90,000 clones, around four fifths occurring once. Sequenced material: peripheral blood. These receptors all come from a man in his fifties with acute or convalescent COVID-19. Both conserved end residues are part of each CDR3.

TRBV4-1	CASSQDKGTRYF
TRBV2	CASSGGSGRGSSYEQYF
TRBV27	CATGRELNTEAFF
TRBV9	CASSVVGLAGGSTDTQYF
TRBV10-1	CASSKQGNTEAFF
TRBV10-2	CASSDPPGASYNSPLHF
TRBV7-2	CASSTGLAGEQYF
TRBV11-3	CASSAGTSTIQETQYF
TRBV7-3	CASSFNSGSAETQYF
TRBV29-1	CSVVSQGSSYEQYF
TRBV19	CASSPGNYPYEQYF
TRBV7-9	CASSLSEETQYF
TRBV27	CASSNYGGLGYTF
TRBV7-9	CASRPTGGREKLFF
TRBV6-2/TRBV6-3	CASSRLRTRETQYF
TRBV5-4	CASSFDRVYEQYF
TRBV7-9	CASSPGTANEKLFF
TRBV20-1	CSPIRQETQYF
TRBV3-1/TRBV3-2	CASSQGRGFTEAFF
TRBV9	CASSVDGRGGNQPQHF
TRBV7-8	CASSPAMNEQFF
TRBV14	CASSRFSGTANTGELFF
TRBV7-8	CASSPSRGPEQYF
TRBV9	CASSAGTSGGTPNTGELFF
TRBV19	CASRGSSGANVLTF
TRBV7-2	CASSLGTGPDTQYF
TRBV21-1	CASSNAGETSSGANVLTF
TRBV27	CASSLYTDMNTEAFF
TRBV5-5	CASSVTPGGDTQYF
TRBV5-1	CASSKDREGEKLFF
TRBV9	CASSVNWFEATDTQYF
TRBV29-1	CSAEAGQGRGNYGYTF
TRBV5-5	CASSLSGGAQGQPQHF
TRBV6-6	CASRSDTGGETQYF
TRBV5-6	CASSLTGTGSTGNTIYF
TRBV10-2	CASSEQRPDTQYF
TRBV6-2/TRBV6-3	CASSYSGRGHTGELFF
TRBV29-1	CSVRLAGPTDTQYF
TRBV7-9	CASSTRRVGDEQYF
TRBV18	CASSPPGGYNEQFF
TRBV7-9	CASSVAGGDEKLFF
TRBV11-3	CASSFQGNTEAFF
TRBV10-1	CASSATGGSGELFF
TRBV7-2	CASSLLKGQGNSPLHF
TRBV6-5	CASSPNSNQPQHF
TRBV24-1	CATSDLGLGLAGSETQYF
TRBV4-2	CASSQGTGGHNEKLFF
TRBV7-9	CASSVQGDTGELFF
TRBV5-6	CASSLGTGTSPLHF
TRBV19	CASSIYTGGNQPQHF
TRBV28	CASIPGAGHEQFF
TRBV6-2/TRBV6-3	CASSLTSGVTDTQYF
TRBV2	CASSASQGAYGYTF